This T cell receptor beta chain was obtained from a study of human T cells and chemical hapten exposure. The overall study: The patient population, which was mostly female, had alopecia areata, totalis or universalis. From small differences in pooled library volume came most of the variation in per-sample TCR yields.

This CDR3 spans 15 amino acids. Germline-derived CDR1 and CDR2 are LGHNA and YNFKEQ. Trimming cost V 1 base and J 0 bases, with 9 bases left between them. Points from the study as a whole: Counts of TCRs expanded at PT1 correlated positively with patch test score. Significantly greater numbers of large CDR3 similarity clusters came from expanded TCRs than from controls.

Using its own MiXCR run on the RACE reads, TCRdb lists one record per CDR3 protein. Of roughly 380,000 distinct CDR3 sequences in the sample, roughly 6.3% are singletons; the top ten hold approximately 5.4%. This clonotype was picked up many times. Antigen specificity is unknown. Indicated time point: patch test 2, 6 weeks after DPC sensitization. Stated treatment: therapeutic diphenylcyclopropenone sensitization with weekly scalp DPC. V gene TRBV4-2 combines with J gene TRBJ1-2; D is undetermined. This receptor was obtained from a woman under 30 with alopecia areata. Some clones in this sample may be carry-over from other donors' samples. The source material was whole blood, sampled in connection with sensitization to the hapten diphenylcyclopropenone (DPC). CDR3 amino acids: CASSQATVTNYGYTF. Written as DNA, the CDR3 is TGTGCCAGCAGCCAAGCAACAGTTACTAACTATGGCTACACCTTC.